This paragraph reports one T cell receptor (beta chain). Losses at the gene ends were 3 bases for V and 1 base for J; bases not matched to a gene: 8. Germline V lookup: CDR1 KGHSH, CDR2 LQKENI. This CDR3 comprises 18 residues. Here immunoSEQ multiplex PCR was the method, and the copy in TCRdb shows in-frame clones only, minus some. This table has some 130,000 clones, approximately 90% appearing once. The sample belongs to a study of blood T cell repertoires in COVID-19. This chain connects TRBV18 to TRBJ2-6, with 8 nucleotides matching TRBD1. The sequenced material came from peripheral blood. The sequence was collected from a man aged 60 to 75 with COVID-19, enrolled during active disease. The CDR3 bases are TGTGCCAGCTCACCGCGGGGACAGGCAAATTCTGGGGCCAACGTCCTGACTTTC. This gives the protein CASSPRGQANSGANVLTF.